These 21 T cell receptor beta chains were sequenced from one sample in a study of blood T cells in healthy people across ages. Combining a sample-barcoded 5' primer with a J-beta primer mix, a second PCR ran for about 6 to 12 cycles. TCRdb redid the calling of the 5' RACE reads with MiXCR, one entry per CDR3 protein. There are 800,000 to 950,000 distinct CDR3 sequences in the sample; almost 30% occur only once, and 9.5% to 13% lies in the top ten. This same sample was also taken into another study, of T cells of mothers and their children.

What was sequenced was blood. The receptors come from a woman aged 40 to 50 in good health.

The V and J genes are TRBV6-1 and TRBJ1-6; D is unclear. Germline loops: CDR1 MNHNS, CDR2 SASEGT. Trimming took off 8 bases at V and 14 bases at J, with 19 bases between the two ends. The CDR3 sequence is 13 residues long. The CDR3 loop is CASLEGIMGTLHF. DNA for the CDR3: TGTGCCAGCCTAGAGGGCATTATGGGGACCCTCCACTTT.

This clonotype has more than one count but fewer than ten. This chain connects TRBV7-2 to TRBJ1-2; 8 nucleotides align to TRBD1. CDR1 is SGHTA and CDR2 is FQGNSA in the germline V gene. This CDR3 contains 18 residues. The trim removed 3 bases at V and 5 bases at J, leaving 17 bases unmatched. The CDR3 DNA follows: TGTGCCAGCAGCTTTGAACCGGGACAGGCTACGGTTCGTTATGGCTACACCTTC. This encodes CASSFEPGQATVRYGYTF.

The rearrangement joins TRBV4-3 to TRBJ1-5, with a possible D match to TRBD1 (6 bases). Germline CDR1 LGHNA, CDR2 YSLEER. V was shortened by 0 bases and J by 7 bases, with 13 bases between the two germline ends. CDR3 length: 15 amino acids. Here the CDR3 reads CASSQDGSGVQPQHF. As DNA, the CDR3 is TGCGCCAGCAGCCAAGATGGATCAGGGGTCCAGCCCCAGCATTTT.

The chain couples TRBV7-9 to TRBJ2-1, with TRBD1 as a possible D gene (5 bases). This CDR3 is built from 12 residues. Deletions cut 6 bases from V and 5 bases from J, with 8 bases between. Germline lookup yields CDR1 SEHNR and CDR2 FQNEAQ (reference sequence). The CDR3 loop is CASRKQDNEQFF. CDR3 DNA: TGTGCCAGCAGGAAACAGGACAATGAGCAGTTCTTC.

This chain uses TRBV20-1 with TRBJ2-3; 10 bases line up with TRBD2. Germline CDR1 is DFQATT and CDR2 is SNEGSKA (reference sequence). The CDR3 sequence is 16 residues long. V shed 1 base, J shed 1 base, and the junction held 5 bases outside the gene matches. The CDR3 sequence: CSARGWLAGGTDTQYF. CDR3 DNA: TGCAGTGCTAGAGGGTGGCTAGCGGGGGGCACAGATACGCAGTATTTT.

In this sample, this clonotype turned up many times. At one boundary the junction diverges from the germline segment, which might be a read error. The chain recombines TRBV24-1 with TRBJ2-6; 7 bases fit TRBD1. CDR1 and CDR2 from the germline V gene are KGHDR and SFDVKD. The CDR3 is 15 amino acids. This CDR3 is CATSETGSGANVRTF. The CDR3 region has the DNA TGTGCCACCAGTGAGACAGGGTCTGGGGCCAACGTCCGGACTTTC.

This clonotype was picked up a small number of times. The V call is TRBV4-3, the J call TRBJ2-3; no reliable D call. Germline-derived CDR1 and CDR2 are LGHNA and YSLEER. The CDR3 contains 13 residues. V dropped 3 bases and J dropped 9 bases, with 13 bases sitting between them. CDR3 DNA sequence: TGCGCCAGCAGCCAGGCTGAGGTAGGGACGCAGTATTTT. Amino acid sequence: CASSQAEVGTQYF.

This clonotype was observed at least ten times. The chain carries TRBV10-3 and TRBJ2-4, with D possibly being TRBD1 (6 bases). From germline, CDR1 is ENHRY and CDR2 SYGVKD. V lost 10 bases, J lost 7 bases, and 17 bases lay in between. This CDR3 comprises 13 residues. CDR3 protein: CATRLDRWNIQYF. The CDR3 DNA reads TGTGCCACCCGACTCGACAGGTGGAACATTCAGTACTTC.

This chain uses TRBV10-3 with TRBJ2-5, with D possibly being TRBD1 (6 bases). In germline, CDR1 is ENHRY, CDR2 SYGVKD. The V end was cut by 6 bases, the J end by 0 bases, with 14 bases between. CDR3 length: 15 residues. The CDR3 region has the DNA TGTGCCATCAGACCAGGACAGCCAAACCAAGAGACCCAGTACTTC. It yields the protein CAIRPGQPNQETQYF.

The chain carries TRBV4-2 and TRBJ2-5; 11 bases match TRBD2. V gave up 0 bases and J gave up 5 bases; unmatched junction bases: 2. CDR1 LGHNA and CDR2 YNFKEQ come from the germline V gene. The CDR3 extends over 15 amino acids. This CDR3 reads CASSQELAGEETQYF. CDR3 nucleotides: TGTGCCAGCAGCCAAGAACTAGCGGGGGAGGAGACCCAGTACTTC.

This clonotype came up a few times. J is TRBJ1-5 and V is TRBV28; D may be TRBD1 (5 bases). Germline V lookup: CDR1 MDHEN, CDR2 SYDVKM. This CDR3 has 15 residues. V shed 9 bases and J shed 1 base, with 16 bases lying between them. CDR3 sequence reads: CASWEGSKSNQPQHF. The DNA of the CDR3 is TGTGCCAGTTGGGAGGGGTCGAAGAGCAATCAGCCCCAGCATTTT.

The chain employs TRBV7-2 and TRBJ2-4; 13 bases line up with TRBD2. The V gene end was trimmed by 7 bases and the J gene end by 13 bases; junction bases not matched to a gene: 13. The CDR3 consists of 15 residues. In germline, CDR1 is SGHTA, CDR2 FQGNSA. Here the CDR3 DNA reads TGTGCCAGCACAACCGGGACTAGCGGGGCGAGTGAGCAGTACTTC. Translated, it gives CASTTGTSGASEQYF.

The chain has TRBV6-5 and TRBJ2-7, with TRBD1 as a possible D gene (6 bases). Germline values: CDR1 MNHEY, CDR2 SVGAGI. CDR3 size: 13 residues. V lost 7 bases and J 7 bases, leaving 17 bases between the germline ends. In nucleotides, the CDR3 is TGTGCCAGCACCTTGGGGGTAACAGGGGAGCAGTACTTC. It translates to CASTLGVTGEQYF.

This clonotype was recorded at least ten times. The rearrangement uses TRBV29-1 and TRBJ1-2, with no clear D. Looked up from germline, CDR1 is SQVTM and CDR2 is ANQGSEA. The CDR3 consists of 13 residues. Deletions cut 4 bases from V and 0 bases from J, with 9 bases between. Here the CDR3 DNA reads TGCAGCGTTGCCGCGGGCGCTAACTATGGCTACACCTTC. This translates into CSVAAGANYGYTF.

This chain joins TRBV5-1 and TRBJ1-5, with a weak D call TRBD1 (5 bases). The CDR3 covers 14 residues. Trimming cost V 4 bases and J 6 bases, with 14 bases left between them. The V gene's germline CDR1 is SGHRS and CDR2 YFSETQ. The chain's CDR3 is CASSPGDPGQPQHF. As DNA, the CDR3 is TGCGCCAGCAGCCCCGGGGACCCGGGTCAGCCCCAGCATTTT.

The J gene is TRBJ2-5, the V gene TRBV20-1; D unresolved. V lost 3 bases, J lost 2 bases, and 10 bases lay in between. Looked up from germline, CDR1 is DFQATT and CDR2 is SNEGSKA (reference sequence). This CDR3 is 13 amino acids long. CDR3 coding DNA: TGCAGTGCTAGTGGTTCGGGTCAAGAGACCCAGTACTTC. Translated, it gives CSASGSGQETQYF.

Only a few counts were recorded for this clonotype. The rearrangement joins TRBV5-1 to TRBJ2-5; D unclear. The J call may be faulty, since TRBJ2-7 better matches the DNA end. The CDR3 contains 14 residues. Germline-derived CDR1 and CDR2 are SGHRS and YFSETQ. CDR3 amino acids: CASSTNSGAYEQYF. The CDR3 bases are TGCGCCAGCAGCACTAACTCCGGAGCCTACGAGCAGTACTTC.

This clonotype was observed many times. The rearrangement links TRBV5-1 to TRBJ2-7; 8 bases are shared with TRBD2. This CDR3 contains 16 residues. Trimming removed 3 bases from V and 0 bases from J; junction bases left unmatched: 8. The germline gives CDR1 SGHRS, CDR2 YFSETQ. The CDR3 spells CASSSYGTRSSYEQYF. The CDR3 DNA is TGCGCCAGCAGCTCCTATGGGACTAGGAGCTCCTACGAGCAGTACTTC.

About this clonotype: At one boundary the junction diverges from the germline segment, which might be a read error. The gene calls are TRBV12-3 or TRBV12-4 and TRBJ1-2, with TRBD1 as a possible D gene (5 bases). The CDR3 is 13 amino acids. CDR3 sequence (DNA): TGTGCCGGCAGTTTTGAGGGGTCCTATGGCTACACCTTC. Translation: CAGSFEGSYGYTF.

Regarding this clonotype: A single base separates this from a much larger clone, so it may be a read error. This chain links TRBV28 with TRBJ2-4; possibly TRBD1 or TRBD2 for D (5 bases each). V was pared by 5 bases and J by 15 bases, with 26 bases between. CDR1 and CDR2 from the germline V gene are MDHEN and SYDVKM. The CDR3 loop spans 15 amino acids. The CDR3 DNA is TGTGCCAGCAGTCTCCGGGACGCCGAGGGCCGTACGCGGTACTTC. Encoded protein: CASSLRDAEGRTRYF.

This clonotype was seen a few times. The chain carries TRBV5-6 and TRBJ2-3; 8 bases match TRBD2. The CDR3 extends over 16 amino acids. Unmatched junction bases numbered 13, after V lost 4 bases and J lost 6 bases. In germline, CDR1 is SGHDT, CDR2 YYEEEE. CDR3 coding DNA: TGTGCCAGCAGCGGCGGCGGGGGGCCTGGATACGATACGCAGTATTTT. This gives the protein CASSGGGGPGYDTQYF.